This T cell receptor (beta chain) was sequenced during a study of human T cells and chemical hapten exposure. This clonotype has only a few counts. Per the germline V gene, CDR1 is SGHVS and CDR2 is FNYEAQ. The J segment lost 7 bases and the V segment lost 5 bases, leaving 10 bases of the junction unmatched. This CDR3 region has 14 residues. Time point defined: pre-sensitization, week 0. The treatment here: therapeutic diphenylcyclopropenone sensitization with weekly scalp DPC. TCRdb redid the calling of the RACE reads with MiXCR, one entry per CDR3 protein. The sample carries over 85,000 distinct CDR3 sequences, more than 10% recorded once.

The source of this sequence is a woman in her sixties or seventies with alopecia areata. Some clones in this sample may be carry-over from other donors' samples. This chain links TRBV7-6 with TRBJ2-7; TRBD1 agrees at 8 bases. Sequences were derived from whole blood, sampled in connection with sensitization to the hapten diphenylcyclopropenone (DPC). The CDR3 coding sequence is TGTGCCAGCAGCAGGGGACAGGACAGAGAAGAGCAGTACTTC. Amino acids: CASSRGQDREEQYF.